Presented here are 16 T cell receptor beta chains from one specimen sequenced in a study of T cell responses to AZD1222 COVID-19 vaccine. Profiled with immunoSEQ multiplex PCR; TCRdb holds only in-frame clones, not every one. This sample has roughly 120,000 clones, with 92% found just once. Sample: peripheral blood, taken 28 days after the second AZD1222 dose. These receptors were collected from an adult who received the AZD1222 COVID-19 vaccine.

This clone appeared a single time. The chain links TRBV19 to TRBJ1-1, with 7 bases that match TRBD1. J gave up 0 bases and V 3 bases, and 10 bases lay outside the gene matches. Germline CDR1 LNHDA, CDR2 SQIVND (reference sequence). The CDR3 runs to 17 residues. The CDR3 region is CASSIRRTGVMNTEAFF. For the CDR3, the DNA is TGTGCCAGTAGTATTAGGCGGACAGGAGTAATGAACACTGAAGCTTTCTTT.

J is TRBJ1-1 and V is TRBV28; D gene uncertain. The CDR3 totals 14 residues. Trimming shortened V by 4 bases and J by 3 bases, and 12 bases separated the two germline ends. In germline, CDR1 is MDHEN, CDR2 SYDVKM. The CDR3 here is CASSSLGFYTEAFF. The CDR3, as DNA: TGTGCCAGCAGTTCTTTGGGTTTCTACACTGAAGCTTTCTTT. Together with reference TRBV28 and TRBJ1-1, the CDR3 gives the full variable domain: DVKVTQSSRYLVKRTGEKVFLECVQDMDHENMFWYRQDPGLGLRLIYFSYDVKMKEKGDIPEGYSVSREKKERFSLILESASTNQTSMYLCASSSLGFYTEAFFGQGTRLTVV.

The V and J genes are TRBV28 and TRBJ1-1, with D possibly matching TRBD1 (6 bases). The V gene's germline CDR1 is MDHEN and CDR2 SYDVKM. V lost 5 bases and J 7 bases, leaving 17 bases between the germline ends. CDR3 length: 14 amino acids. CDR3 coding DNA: TGTGCCAGCAGTCTTAGGGGGGCTGCAGGTGAAGCTTTCTTT. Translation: CASSLRGAAGEAFF.

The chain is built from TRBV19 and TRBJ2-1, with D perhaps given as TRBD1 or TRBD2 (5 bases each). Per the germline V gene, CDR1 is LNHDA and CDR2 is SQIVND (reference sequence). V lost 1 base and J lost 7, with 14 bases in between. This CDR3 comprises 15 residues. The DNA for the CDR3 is TGTGCCAGTAGTATAGTAGGGGAGCTGAGGAATGAGCAGTTCTTC. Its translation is CASSIVGELRNEQFF. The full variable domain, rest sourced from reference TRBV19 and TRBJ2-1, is DGGITQSPKYLFRKEGQNVTLSCEQNLNHDAMYWYRQDPGQGLRLIYYSQIVNDFQKGDIAEGYSVSREKKESFPLTVTSAQKNPTAFYLCASSIVGELRNEQFFGPGTRLTVL.

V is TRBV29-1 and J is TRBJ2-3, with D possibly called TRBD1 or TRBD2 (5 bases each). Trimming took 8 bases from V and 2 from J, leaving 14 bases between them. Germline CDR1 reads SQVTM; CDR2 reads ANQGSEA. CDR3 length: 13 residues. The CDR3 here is CSTQGPFTDTQYF. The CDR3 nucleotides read TGCAGCACTCAGGGACCTTTCACAGATACGCAGTATTTT.

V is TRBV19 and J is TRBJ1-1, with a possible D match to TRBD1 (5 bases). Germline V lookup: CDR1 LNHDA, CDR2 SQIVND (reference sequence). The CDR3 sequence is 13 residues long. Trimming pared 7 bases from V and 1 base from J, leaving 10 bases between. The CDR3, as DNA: TGTGCCAGTAATCAGGGCGGGAACACTGAAGCTTTCTTT. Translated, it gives CASNQGGNTEAFF.

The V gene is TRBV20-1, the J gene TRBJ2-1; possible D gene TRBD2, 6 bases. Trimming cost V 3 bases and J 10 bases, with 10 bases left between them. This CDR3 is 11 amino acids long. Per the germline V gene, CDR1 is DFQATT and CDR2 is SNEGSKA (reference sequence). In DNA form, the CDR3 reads TGCAGTGCTAGTCGGGAGTCCGAGCAGTTCTTC. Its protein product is CSASRESEQFF.

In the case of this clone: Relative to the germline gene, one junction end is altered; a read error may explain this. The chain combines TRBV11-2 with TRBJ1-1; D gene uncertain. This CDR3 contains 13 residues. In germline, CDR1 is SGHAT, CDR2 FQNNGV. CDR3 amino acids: CASSLGPNSEAFF. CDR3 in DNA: TGTGCCAGCAGCTTAGGCCCGAACTCTGAAGCTTTCTTT. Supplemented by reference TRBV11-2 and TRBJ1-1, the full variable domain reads EAGVAQSPRYKIIEKRQSVAFWCNPISGHATLYWYQQILGQGPKLLIQFQNNGVVDDSQLPKDRFSAERLKGVDSTLKIQPAKLEDSAVYLCASSLGPNSEAFFGQGTRLTVV.

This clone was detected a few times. CDR3 coding DNA: TGTGCCAGCAGTGACTCGCCCGGGGGGGCGGATACGCAGTATTTT. Its translation: CASSDSPGGADTQYF. The rearrangement links TRBV6-4 to TRBJ2-3; 8 nucleotides line up with TRBD2. The CDR3 covers 15 residues. Trimming cost V 0 bases and J 6 bases; bases outside gene matches: 5. Looked up from germline, CDR1 is MRHNA and CDR2 is SNTAGT.

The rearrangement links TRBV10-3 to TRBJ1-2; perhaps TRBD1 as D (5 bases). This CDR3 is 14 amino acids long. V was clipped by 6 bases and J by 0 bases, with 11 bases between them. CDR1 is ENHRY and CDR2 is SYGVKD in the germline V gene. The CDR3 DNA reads TGTGCCATCAGGGAGCAGGGTGCTAACTATGGCTACACCTTC. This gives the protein CAIREQGANYGYTF.

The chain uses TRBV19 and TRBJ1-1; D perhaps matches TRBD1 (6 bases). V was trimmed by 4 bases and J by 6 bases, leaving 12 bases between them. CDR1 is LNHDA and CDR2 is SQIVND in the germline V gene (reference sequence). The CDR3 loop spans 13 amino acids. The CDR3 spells CASSSGGWAEAFF. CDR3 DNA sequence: TGTGCCAGTAGTAGCGGGGGCTGGGCTGAAGCTTTCTTT.

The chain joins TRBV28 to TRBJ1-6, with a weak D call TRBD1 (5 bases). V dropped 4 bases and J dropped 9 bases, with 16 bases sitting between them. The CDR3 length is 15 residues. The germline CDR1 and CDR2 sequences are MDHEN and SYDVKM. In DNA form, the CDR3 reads TGTGCCAGCAGTTCGCCTCAGGGTGTAGGTTCACCCCTCCACTTT. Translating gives CASSSPQGVGSPLHF.

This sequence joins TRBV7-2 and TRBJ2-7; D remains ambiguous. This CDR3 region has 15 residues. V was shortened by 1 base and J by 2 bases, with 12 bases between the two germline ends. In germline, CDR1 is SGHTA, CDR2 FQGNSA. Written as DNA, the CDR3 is TGTGCCAGCAGCTTAGTCAAACGGAACACCTACGAGCAGTACTTC. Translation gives CASSLVKRNTYEQYF.

The CDR3 protein is CASKSTGVGEQYF. CDR3 nucleotides: TGTGCCAGCAAGTCGACAGGGGTAGGTGAGCAGTACTTC. The chain couples TRBV12-3 or TRBV12-4 to TRBJ2-7; 8 bases map to TRBD1. The CDR3 length is 13 residues. Losses at the gene ends were 7 bases for V and 7 bases for J; bases not matched to a gene: 9.

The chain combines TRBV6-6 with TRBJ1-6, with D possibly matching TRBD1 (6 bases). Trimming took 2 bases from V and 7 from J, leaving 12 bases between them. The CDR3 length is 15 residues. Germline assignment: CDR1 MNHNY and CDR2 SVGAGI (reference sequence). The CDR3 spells CASSYGTIGNSPLHF. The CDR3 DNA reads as TGTGCCAGCAGTTACGGGACAATAGGAAATTCACCCCTCCACTTT.

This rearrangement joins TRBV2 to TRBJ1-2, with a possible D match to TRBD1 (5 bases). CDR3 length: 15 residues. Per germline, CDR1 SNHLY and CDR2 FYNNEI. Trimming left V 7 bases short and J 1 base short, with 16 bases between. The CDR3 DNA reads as TGTGCCAGCACTGAGGGGAGAGTACTTAACTATGGCTACACCTTC. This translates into CASTEGRVLNYGYTF.